This passage covers 9 T cell receptor beta chains from one sample sequenced in a study of T cell repertoires in cytomegalovirus infection. These receptors are not linked to any known antigen. TCRdb reanalysed the reads using MiXCR and keeps one entry per CDR3 protein. The sample has approximately 120,000 distinct CDR3 sequences, about 32% seen once. The sample in question was CD8+ T cells from cultured PBMCs, obtained from culture after CMV antigen stimulation. The receptors come from a human donor in good health (CMV status not recorded). Some clones in this sample may be carry-over from other donors' samples.

This clonotype appeared many times. J is TRBJ1-4 and V is TRBV28; TRBD1 aligns across 8 bases. The junction had 7 bases not matched to a gene; V was cut back by 2 bases and J by 8 bases. The CDR3 runs to 15 residues. The germline V gene encodes CDR1 MDHEN and CDR2 SYDVKM. The CDR3 DNA reads TGTGCCAGCAGTTTAACAGGGGGAACTGAAGAAAAACTGTTTTTT. Translation gives CASSLTGGTEEKLFF. The full variable domain, its missing parts supplied by reference TRBV28 and TRBJ1-4, is DVKVTQSSRYLVKRTGEKVFLECVQDMDHENMFWYRQDPGLGLRLIYFSYDVKMKEKGDIPEGYSVSREKKERFSLILESASTNQTSMYLCASSLTGGTEEKLFFGSGTQLSVL.

The chain joins TRBV29-1 to TRBJ2-3; 10 nucleotides line up with TRBD2. Germline V gene data show CDR1 as SQVTM and CDR2 as ANQGSEA. The length of the CDR3 is 15 residues. V lost 0 bases, J lost 1 base, and 1 base stayed unmatched. CDR3 nucleotides: TGCAGCGTTGAAGATCTAGCGGGGGGCACAGATACGCAGTATTTT. Protein: CSVEDLAGGTDTQYF.

This clonotype was seen a handful of times. CDR3 sequence: CASSSWEGSNEQYF. The CDR3 bases are TGTGCCAGCAGCTCGTGGGAGGGCTCGAACGAGCAGTACTTC. V usage is TRBV14 and J usage is TRBJ2-7; TRBD2 matches 7 bases. This CDR3 region has 14 residues. V lost 5 bases to trimming and J lost 5 bases; unmatched junction nucleotides: 9. The germline V gene has CDR1 SGHDN and CDR2 FVKESK.

This clonotype appeared a few times. The genes are TRBV19 and TRBJ2-7, with 7 bases lining up with TRBD2. The CDR3 is made up of 13 amino acids. Germline V CDR1 and CDR2: LNHDA, SQIVND (reference sequence). Trimming removed 3 bases from V and 2 bases from J; junction bases left unmatched: 1. CDR3 nucleotide sequence: TGTGCCAGTAGTATCGCGGGGGCCTACGAGCAGTACTTC. It codes for CASSIAGAYEQYF.

There are a few counts of this clonotype. Possible read error: a much larger clone is one base away. The chain uses TRBV7-6 and TRBJ2-7; D uncertain. V was shortened by 5 bases and J by 3 bases, with 5 bases between the two germline ends. This CDR3 comprises 11 residues. CDR1 is SGHVS, CDR2 FNYEAQ, per germline. DNA of the CDR3: TGTGCCAGCAGCCTAAACTACGAGCAGTACTTC. Translated: CASSLNYEQYF.

The chain is built from TRBV20-1 and TRBJ2-7; perhaps TRBD2 as D (6 bases). Trimming cost V 3 bases and J 2 bases, with 17 bases left between them. Per germline, CDR1 DFQATT and CDR2 SNEGSKA (reference sequence). CDR3 length equals 15 residues. CDR3 loop: CSARSRPGGPYEQYF. Written as DNA, the CDR3 is TGCAGTGCTAGGTCTCGTCCCGGGGGACCCTACGAGCAGTACTTC.

The chain joins TRBV4-1 to TRBJ1-1; D is uncertain. Germline V lookup: CDR1 MGHRA, CDR2 YSYEKL. CDR3 length: 14 residues. V gave up 0 bases and J gave up 5 bases, with 10 bases separating them. The CDR3 here is CASSQEAVETEAFF. The CDR3 nucleotides are TGCGCCAGCAGCCAAGAGGCTGTGGAGACTGAAGCTTTCTTT.

This clonotype has just a few counts. This chain links TRBV9 with TRBJ1-3; no reliable D call. This CDR3 has 14 amino acids. Trimming took off 3 bases at V and 0 bases at J, with 7 bases between the two ends. Germline CDR1 and CDR2: SGDLS and YYNGEE. The CDR3, as DNA: TGTGCCAGCAGCGGCCAGAGCTCTGGAAACACCATATATTTT. Protein: CASSGQSSGNTIYF. The full variable domain, completed using reference TRBV9 and TRBJ1-3, is DSGVTQTPKHLITATGQRVTLRCSPRSGDLSVYWYQQSLDQGLQFLIQYYNGEERAKGNILERFSAQQFPDLHSELNLSSLELGDSALYFCASSGQSSGNTIYFGEGSWLTVV.

This clonotype was detected only a few times. The chain has TRBV7-9 and TRBJ1-1, with D hard to call. V lost 6 bases and J lost 3, with 20 bases in between. The CDR3 consists of 16 residues. The V gene's germline CDR1 is SEHNR and CDR2 FQNEAQ (reference sequence). The CDR3 loop reads CASSLTRASRDTEAFF. The CDR3 DNA follows: TGTGCCAGCAGTTTAACTAGAGCCTCGAGGGACACTGAAGCTTTCTTT.